This T cell receptor beta chain was identified during a study of regulatory T cells in long-lasting Graves disease. Study as a whole: Antithyroid drugs had been given to newly diagnosed Graves' patients for under 3 months.

Germline V lookup: CDR1 DFQATT, CDR2 SNEGSKA (reference sequence). The CDR3 length is 13 residues. Unmatched junction bases numbered 8, after V lost 2 bases and J lost 8 bases. CDR3-region Arm-PCR and iRepertoire HTBI primers produced the TCR beta libraries. Using its own MiXCR run on the multiplex PCR reads, TCRdb lists one record per CDR3 protein. Here the sample spans 400,000 to 500,000 distinct CDR3 sequences, 15% being singletons. This clonotype was picked up a small number of times. Time point described: newly diagnosed GD, antithyroid drugs for less than 3 months. RNA extracted from PBMCs served as the sequencing template. Separately, the same data were catalogued under a study of T cells in Graves' hyperthyroidism and ophthalmopathy. This second study says: Blood also carried most thyroid clonotypes expanded above 0.001.

The starting material was peripheral blood mononuclear cells (PBMCs), obtained at new diagnosis, from a patient treated with antithyroid drugs. The chain carries TRBV20-1 and TRBJ1-2, with 7 nucleotides matching TRBD1. This sequence originates from a woman between 25 and 40 years old with Graves disease. CDR3 protein: CSARPDRAGGYTF. DNA for the CDR3: TGCAGTGCTAGACCCGACAGGGCAGGCGGCTACACCTTC.